This TCR beta chain was recovered during a study of cytomegalovirus exposure and HLA in healthy donors. General study findings and limits: For most TCR sequences rarity was the rule, although some public TCRs occurred in many donors.

Vbeta (60) and Jbeta (13) primers were used in the PCR. Methods used by the authors: Per a later analysis, the number of unique TCR beta chains was roughly 87 million, of which around 9.9 million were shared. Generated by immunoSEQ multiplex PCR, the TCRdb table keeps only in-frame clones and is missing some. Clone size and the V and J calls come from that table; the DNA yielded D and trimming. The sample records about 160,000 clones, 60% to 80% being singletons. A note on this clone: The antigen is undetermined.

Trimming removed 2 bases at V and 1 base at J, with 11 bases between. From germline, CDR1 is MNHEY and CDR2 SMNVEV (reference sequence). The CDR3 is 15 residues long. The sequence was obtained from a young man in good health and CMV-seropositive. The chain links TRBV27 to TRBJ2-5; D unclear. Sequencing used PBMCs. As DNA, the CDR3 is TGTGCCAGCAGTTTAGACTTGGGTTTCCAAGAGACCCAGTACTTC. As protein: CASSLDLGFQETQYF.